Presented here are 23 T cell receptor beta chains from one specimen sequenced in a study of OX40 agonist ivuxolimab in advanced cancers. Data came from immunoSEQ multiplex PCR; TCRdb stores just in-frame clones and leaves some out. The sample includes approximately 74,000 clones, 70% to 90% of them seen just once. The specimen comprised CD4+ or CD8+ T cells sorted from blood, sampled in a trial of the OX40 agonist ivuxolimab. The receptors shown here come from an adult with an advanced solid tumor such as melanoma, head and neck, liver or kidney cancer.

The chain uses TRBV10-3 and TRBJ1-6; tentative D call: TRBD1 (5 bases). The CDR3 is made up of 12 amino acids. In germline, CDR1 is ENHRY, CDR2 SYGVKD. V was shortened by 2 bases and J by 9 bases, with 5 bases between the two germline ends. CDR3 sequence: CAISEQGSPLHF. The CDR3 nucleotides read TGTGCCATCAGTGAGCAGGGTTCACCCCTCCACTTT.

The sample holds one count of this clone. This chain links TRBV2 with TRBJ1-1; 7 bases are a match to TRBD1. The CDR3 is made up of 14 amino acids. The V and J ends lost 5 bases and 1 base, in that order; junction bases with no gene match: 4. Germline V gene lookup returns CDR1 SNHLY and CDR2 FYNNEI. CDR3 sequence reads: CASSRDSQNTEAFF. The CDR3 DNA reads as TGTGCCAGCAGTCGGGACAGCCAGAACACTGAAGCTTTCTTT.

V usage is TRBV6-5 and J usage is TRBJ2-2; D unresolved. Germline V gives CDR1 MNHEY, CDR2 SVGAGI. There are 12 residues in the CDR3. Trimming took 6 bases from V and 6 from J, leaving 8 bases between them. The CDR3, as DNA: TGTGCCAGCAGCTTTCCCGCCGGGGAGCTGTTTTTT. It specifies CASSFPAGELFF.

V usage is TRBV5-1 and J usage is TRBJ2-3, with no clear D. Trimming removed 7 bases at V and 2 bases at J, with 11 bases between. CDR1 is SGHRS, CDR2 YFSETQ, per germline. The CDR3 is 13 amino acids. This CDR3 reads CASGLVPTDTQYF. The CDR3, as DNA: TGCGCCAGCGGTTTAGTCCCCACAGATACGCAGTATTTT.

This chain uses TRBV5-1 with TRBJ1-2; D gene unclear. V was shortened by 4 bases and J by 3 bases, with 10 bases between the two germline ends. Germline assignment: CDR1 SGHRS and CDR2 YFSETQ. The CDR3 contains 13 residues. CDR3: CASSHNKDYGYTF. DNA of the CDR3: TGCGCCAGCAGCCACAACAAGGACTATGGCTACACCTTC.

J is TRBJ2-2 and V is TRBV9; 9 bases are shared with TRBD2. V dropped 0 bases and J dropped 5; count of bases not matched to a gene: 2. Per germline, CDR1 SGDLS and CDR2 YYNGEE. This CDR3 is 15 amino acids long. The DNA for the CDR3 is TGTGCCAGCAGCGTAGGGCTAGCGGGGACCGGGGAGCTGTTTTTT. Protein sequence: CASSVGLAGTGELFF.

The CDR3 bases are TGTGCCAGCAGTGGGACCTACAATGAGCAGTTCTTC. It codes for CASSGTYNEQFF. The V call is TRBV6-1, the J call TRBJ2-1; D not resolved. The CDR3 has 12 amino acids. V lost 4 bases and J lost 2, with 3 bases in between. Per germline, CDR1 MNHNS and CDR2 SASEGT.

The rearrangement uses TRBV5-1 and TRBJ1-3; no reliable D call. Trimming took off 0 bases at V and 4 bases at J, with 14 bases between the two ends. CDR3 size: 16 residues. From germline, CDR1 is SGHRS and CDR2 YFSETQ. Written as DNA, the CDR3 is TGCGCCAGCAGCTTGGTGGCCGGCTCTGGGGGAAACACCATATATTTT. Its protein product is CASSLVAGSGGNTIYF.

The chain links TRBV19 to TRBJ2-4; D remains ambiguous. The ends were cut back, 3 bases at V and 6 bases at J, with 9 bases in the middle. This CDR3 contains 13 residues. Germline V gene data show CDR1 as LNHDA and CDR2 as SQIVND (reference sequence). The CDR3 is CASSILVGNIQYF. In DNA, the CDR3 is TGTGCCAGTAGTATCCTAGTCGGAAACATTCAGTACTTC.

The chain couples TRBV6-7 to TRBJ2-7; TRBD2 might be the D (7 bases). TRBV6-7 is an ORF, and what it does is uncertain. V lost 6 bases and J 3 bases, leaving 15 bases between the germline ends. This CDR3 is 14 amino acids long. CDR3 in amino acids: CASSSKGGDYEQYF. The CDR3 DNA is TGTGCCAGCAGCTCCAAGGGGGGGGACTACGAGCAGTACTTC.

The chain has TRBV5-8 and TRBJ1-5, with D tentatively TRBD1 (6 bases). Trimming pared 5 bases from V and 1 base from J, leaving 16 bases between. The CDR3 has 16 residues. Germline-derived CDR1 and CDR2 are SGHTS and YDEGEE. CDR3: CASRVGEGGSNQPQHF. The CDR3, as DNA: TGTGCCAGCAGGGTTGGTGAGGGGGGGAGCAATCAGCCCCAGCATTTT. The variable domain in full, completed from reference TRBV5-8 and TRBJ1-5, reads EAGVTQSPTHLIKTRGQQATLRCSPISGHTSVYWYQQALGLGLQFLLWYDEGEERNRGNFPPRFSGRQFPNYSSELNVNALELEDSALYLCASRVGEGGSNQPQHFGDGTRLSIL.

V gene TRBV27 combines with J gene TRBJ2-7, with a weak D call TRBD1 (5 bases). V was clipped by 5 bases and J by 0 bases, with 14 bases between them. Germline CDR1 reads MNHEY; CDR2 reads SMNVEV (reference sequence). This CDR3 comprises 15 residues. This CDR3 is CASSLTGLLSYEQYF. CDR3 coding DNA: TGTGCCAGCAGTCTTACAGGATTACTCTCCTACGAGCAGTACTTC.

The chain employs TRBV30 and TRBJ2-5, with TRBD1 matching 11 bases. This CDR3 is 16 amino acids long. Looked up from germline, CDR1 is GTSNPN and CDR2 is SVGIG (reference sequence). V gave up 1 base and J gave up 4 bases; unmatched junction bases: 8. The CDR3: CAWSGVQDRGPETQYF. For the CDR3, the DNA is TGTGCCTGGAGTGGGGTCCAGGACAGGGGGCCAGAGACCCAGTACTTC.

This chain connects TRBV15 to TRBJ1-2, with D perhaps matching TRBD1 (5 bases). Germline V lookup: CDR1 LNHNV, CDR2 YYDKDF (reference sequence). CDR3 length equals 13 residues. Trimming removed 1 base at V and 6 bases at J, with 9 bases between. CDR3 in DNA: TGTGCCACCAGCAGAGTGGCGGGGGATGGCTACACCTTC. Encoded protein: CATSRVAGDGYTF.

V is TRBV6-1 and J is TRBJ2-7; D possibly corresponds to TRBD2 (5 bases). Germline CDR1 MNHNS, CDR2 SASEGT. V gave up 5 bases and J gave up 1 base, with 15 bases separating them. The CDR3 consists of 15 residues. The CDR3: CASSPGGPPSYEQYF. Written as DNA, the CDR3 is TGTGCCAGCAGTCCAGGAGGTCCTCCATCCTACGAGCAGTACTTC.

This chain joins TRBV29-1 and TRBJ1-1; the D gene is possibly TRBD1 (6 bases). Per the germline V gene, CDR1 is SQVTM and CDR2 is ANQGSEA. V dropped 4 bases and J dropped 1 base, with 16 bases sitting between them. The CDR3 length is 15 residues. CDR3 bases: TGCAGCGTTGGACAACAGGGTTGGGGGAACACTGAAGCTTTCTTT. Its protein product is CSVGQQGWGNTEAFF. The entire variable domain, with the rest obtained from reference TRBV29-1 and TRBJ1-1, is as follows: SAVISQKPSRDICQRGTSLTIQCQVDSQVTMMFWYRQQPGQSLTLIATANQGSEATYESGFVIDKFPISRPNLTFSTLTVSNMSPEDSSIYLCSVGQQGWGNTEAFFGQGTRLTVV.

The V and J genes are TRBV7-9 and TRBJ2-1, with D tentatively TRBD2 (6 bases). The CDR3 extends over 15 amino acids. Trimming removed 0 bases at V and 7 bases at J, with 13 bases between. Germline CDR1 reads SEHNR; CDR2 reads FQNEAQ (reference sequence). The CDR3 protein is CASSLAGGPSNEQFF. The CDR3, as DNA: TGTGCCAGCAGCTTAGCTGGAGGGCCCTCAAATGAGCAGTTCTTC.

The chain employs TRBV5-6 and TRBJ1-1; no definite D call. The germline V gene encodes CDR1 SGHDT and CDR2 YYEEEE. The V end lost 0 bases, the J end lost 1 base, and 16 bases lay between the germline ends. CDR3 length equals 17 residues. Here the CDR3 reads CASSLVRASDSNTEAFF. DNA for the CDR3: TGTGCCAGCAGCTTGGTGAGGGCCTCGGACTCGAACACTGAAGCTTTCTTT.

V usage is TRBV27 and J usage is TRBJ2-4; 10 nucleotides align to TRBD1. Germline V gene sequence: CDR1 MNHEY, CDR2 SMNVEV (reference sequence). This CDR3 has 17 residues. The V and J ends lost 4 bases and 8 bases, in that order; junction bases with no gene match: 14. This chain's CDR3 is CASSSQPGQGPGYIQYF. The CDR3 region has the DNA TGTGCCAGCAGTTCGCAACCGGGACAGGGGCCTGGGTACATTCAGTACTTC.

V usage is TRBV7-9 and J usage is TRBJ1-1; D possibly corresponds to TRBD1 (5 bases). V was clipped by 1 base and J by 0 bases, with 9 bases between them. The CDR3 consists of 15 residues. Germline V gene sequence: CDR1 SEHNR, CDR2 FQNEAQ (reference sequence). The CDR3 DNA follows: TGTGCCAGCAGCTTAGGTCTGGGGCTGAACACTGAAGCTTTCTTT. This encodes CASSLGLGLNTEAFF.

The chain recombines TRBV11-2 with TRBJ2-7; 7 bases align to TRBD1. Trimming cost V 1 base and J 3 bases; bases outside gene matches: 6. The germline CDR1 and CDR2 sequences are SGHAT and FQNNGV. This CDR3 comprises 15 residues. The CDR3 reads CASSLVWDSIYEQYF. As DNA, the CDR3 is TGTGCCAGCAGCTTAGTTTGGGACAGCATCTACGAGCAGTACTTC.

This clone was observed a few times. The rearrangement joins TRBV6-1 to TRBJ1-2, with D unresolved. Germline V gene data show CDR1 as MNHNS and CDR2 as SASEGT. CDR3 size: 11 residues. Between the trimmed V and J ends, which lost 2 bases and 10 bases, there was a span of 8 bases. CDR3 sequence reads: CASSERFSYTF. As DNA, the CDR3 is TGTGCCAGCAGTGAACGGTTCTCCTACACCTTC.

The V gene is TRBV2, the J gene TRBJ1-5, with unresolved D. The V gene lost 1 base and the J gene lost 4 bases, with 8 bases spanning the gap. The germline V gene encodes CDR1 SNHLY and CDR2 FYNNEI. The CDR3 has 14 residues. This chain's CDR3 is CASSEGPKNQPQHF. The CDR3, as DNA: TGTGCCAGCAGTGAAGGCCCAAAGAATCAGCCCCAGCATTTT.